The T cell receptor (beta chain) described here comes from a study of OX40 agonist ivuxolimab in advanced cancers. Background on the study: Participants, 82.7% male, averaged approximately 56 years of age, ranging from about 23 to 85.

The CDR3 extends over 12 amino acids. Germline V gives CDR1 GTSNPN, CDR2 SVGIG (reference sequence). V gave up 3 bases and J gave up 3 bases, with 9 bases separating them. Broader study findings: Those patients achieving a partial response at 0.1-3.0 mg/kg showed among the lowest clonal expansion. At 0.1 to 3.0 mg/kg and by week 6, CD4+ and CD8+ T cells in the blood had expanded clonally.

Only a few counts were recorded for this clone. Antigen: not known. The table came from immunoSEQ multiplex PCR; TCRdb's copy has only in-frame clones and leaves some out. The profile shows some 65,000 clones, about 85% of them singletons. This TCR was recovered from an adult with an advanced solid tumor such as melanoma, head and neck, liver or kidney cancer. The sequenced sample was CD4+ or CD8+ T cells sorted from blood, obtained in a trial of the OX40 agonist ivuxolimab. This rearrangement joins TRBV30 to TRBJ2-7; D is possibly TRBD1 (5 bases). The DNA for the CDR3 is TGTGCCTGGAGCAGACAGTTCTACGAGCAGTACTTC. Translated, it gives CAWSRQFYEQYF.